The 20 T cell receptor beta chains below come from one sample, sequenced in a study of blood T cells in healthy people across ages. The authors ran a second PCR of roughly 6 to 12 cycles using a sample-barcoded 5' primer and a J-beta primer mix. TCRdb recomputed calls from the 5' RACE reads with MiXCR, one row per CDR3 protein. Of about 1.4 million distinct CDR3 sequences in the sample, 45% to 70% were seen once. Sequenced: blood. Receptor source: a man between 18 and 35 years old in good health.

The chain joins TRBV10-3 to TRBJ2-7; TRBD2 agrees at 8 bases. The J call may be mistaken, given a closer DNA end match to TRBJ2-5. CDR1 is ENHRY, CDR2 SYGVKD, per germline. The CDR3 is 14 amino acids. The CDR3 nucleotides are TGTGCCATCAGCAAAGCGGGAGAAGGGGAGACCCAGTACTTC. This encodes CAISKAGEGETQYF.

The CDR3 loop reads CAISGTSGISNNEQYF. The DNA for the CDR3 is TGTGCCATCAGCGGGACTAGCGGGATAAGCAACAATGAGCAGTACTTC. This sequence joins TRBV10-3 and TRBJ2-1; 13 bases are shared with TRBD2. The closer fit of TRBJ2-7 to the DNA end suggests the J call may be wrong. The CDR3 has 16 amino acids. Looked up from germline, CDR1 is ENHRY and CDR2 is SYGVKD.

This clonotype was observed once. The rearrangement links TRBV11-2 to TRBJ2-4; the match to TRBD1 covers 9 bases. Germline CDR1 SGHAT, CDR2 FQNNGV. V was pared by 5 bases and J by 0 bases, with 5 bases of the junction left unmatched. The CDR3 spans 16 residues. The CDR3 coding sequence is TGTGCCAGCAGCATCACAGGGGGCAAAGCCAAAAACATTCAGTACTTC. It is translated as CASSITGGKAKNIQYF.

V and J are TRBV5-1 and TRBJ1-6; D is unclear. Germline-derived CDR1 and CDR2 are SGHRS and YFSETQ. The CDR3 contains 16 residues. V dropped 2 bases and J dropped 0 bases, with 9 bases sitting between them. DNA for the CDR3: TGCGCCAGCAGCTTCGGCAGGAGCTCCTATAATTCACCCCTCCACTTT. Translation gives CASSFGRSSYNSPLHF.

This clonotype has a handful of counts. The rearrangement joins TRBV6-2 or TRBV6-3 to TRBJ2-1, with 7 bases matching TRBD2. This CDR3 spans 15 amino acids. Losses at the gene ends were 0 bases for V and 6 bases for J; bases not matched to a gene: 5. In germline, CDR1 is MNHEY, CDR2 SVGEGT. The CDR3 sequence: CASSYSFGGSNEQFF. The CDR3 DNA is TGTGCCAGCAGTTACTCGTTCGGGGGGTCCAATGAGCAGTTCTTC.

In its sample, this clonotype was seen a few times. The V gene is TRBV6-5, the J gene TRBJ2-3; D call uncertain. Trimming stripped 5 bases from V and 6 bases from J, with 9 bases between. This CDR3 spans 12 amino acids. Germline V gene data show CDR1 as MNHEY and CDR2 as SVGAGI. Here the CDR3 reads CASSASLDTQYF. DNA of the CDR3: TGTGCCAGCAGTGCATCCCTGGATACGCAGTATTTT.

The J gene is TRBJ2-5, the V gene TRBV24-1; D is ambiguous. The CDR3 runs 14 residues. Germline V CDR1 and CDR2: KGHDR, SFDVKD. With 2 bases removed from V and 5 bases from J, the gap between germline ends came to 11 bases. The CDR3, as DNA: TGTGCCACCAGTGATTGGCCGGAGTCGGAGACCCAGTACTTC. Its protein is CATSDWPESETQYF.

This chain links TRBV20-1 with TRBJ1-2, with a weak D call TRBD1 (5 bases). Germline V CDR1 and CDR2: DFQATT, SNEGSKA (reference sequence). V lost 3 bases and J 9 bases, leaving 11 bases between the germline ends. The CDR3 extends over 11 amino acids. The CDR3 region has the DNA TGCAGTGCTAGTCCTGGGGGAAGCTACACCTTC. Encoded protein: CSASPGGSYTF.

This clonotype was observed a few times. DNA for the CDR3: TGTGCCAGCAGTAAAAGCGCGGGGCCACTCTCCTACGAGCAGTACTTC. Translation gives CASSKSAGPLSYEQYF. The J gene is TRBJ2-7, the V gene TRBV27; the D gene is possibly TRBD2 (6 bases). This CDR3 has 16 residues. Trimming took off 5 bases at V and 0 bases at J, with 17 bases between the two ends. Germline V gene sequence: CDR1 MNHEY, CDR2 SMNVEV (reference sequence).

The chain employs TRBV12-3 or TRBV12-4 and TRBJ1-2, with D tentatively TRBD1 (5 bases). CDR3 length: 15 amino acids. Deletions cut 0 bases from V and 3 bases from J, with 11 bases between. CDR3 residues: CASSLADDRDYGYTF. The CDR3 DNA is TGTGCCAGCAGTTTAGCGGACGACAGAGACTATGGCTACACCTTC.

This clonotype was found a few times. The V and J genes are TRBV6-6 and TRBJ2-3; 10 positions agree with TRBD1. V lost 5 bases to trimming and J lost 0 bases; unmatched junction nucleotides: 5. Germline V gene lookup returns CDR1 MNHNY and CDR2 SVGAGI (reference sequence). The CDR3 length is 16 residues. The DNA for the CDR3 is TGTGCCAGCAGTGGGGGACAGGGGCAAAGCACAGATACGCAGTATTTT. It specifies CASSGGQGQSTDTQYF.

The chain has TRBV15 and TRBJ2-1, with TRBD2 identical over 8 bases. Germline V gene lookup returns CDR1 LNHNV and CDR2 YYDKDF (reference sequence). The CDR3 sequence is 18 residues long. The ends lost 1 base at V and 1 base at J; junction bases unmatched: 9. The CDR3 bases are TGTGCCACCAGCAGAGGACAAAGCGGGGGAGGGTCCTACAATGAGCAGTTCTTC. Translating it yields CATSRGQSGGGSYNEQFF.

A few counts support this clonotype. The J gene is TRBJ2-3, the V gene TRBV29-1, with D possibly being TRBD1 or TRBD2 (5 bases each). The CDR3 extends over 13 amino acids. The V gene lost 5 bases and the J gene lost 0 bases, with 9 bases spanning the gap. Germline CDR1 SQVTM, CDR2 ANQGSEA. CDR3 DNA: TGCAGCGTTACGGGACGGAGCACAGATACGCAGTATTTT. Translating gives CSVTGRSTDTQYF.

The chain has TRBV27 and TRBJ1-2; 9 bases are shared with TRBD1. Trimming cost V 5 bases and J 3 bases; bases outside gene matches: 7. This CDR3 contains 15 residues. Germline CDR1 MNHEY, CDR2 SMNVEV (reference sequence). This CDR3 is CASSPTGGDYYGYTF. The DNA of the CDR3 is TGTGCCAGCAGTCCCACAGGGGGCGATTACTATGGCTACACCTTC.

The chain uses TRBV29-1 and TRBJ1-4; D perhaps matches TRBD1 (5 bases). V lost 6 bases and J lost 6, with 17 bases in between. There are 14 residues in the CDR3. The germline V gene encodes CDR1 SQVTM and CDR2 ANQGSEA. The CDR3 DNA reads TGCAGCGTCGATCAGGGTTCCACATATGAAAAACTGTTTTTT. Translated, it gives CSVDQGSTYEKLFF.

The chain recombines TRBV20-1 with TRBJ2-7, with D unclear. Trimming pared 6 bases from V and 0 bases from J, leaving 18 bases between. The germline CDR1 and CDR2 sequences are DFQATT and SNEGSKA (reference sequence). This CDR3 comprises 15 residues. In DNA, the CDR3 is TGCAGTGCCAAGATATTGGACCAGAGCTCCTACGAGCAGTACTTC. It specifies CSAKILDQSSYEQYF.

The CDR3 reads CASSLTGRGHWNTEAFF. The CDR3 nucleotides are TGTGCCAGCAGCTTAACGGGCAGGGGGCATTGGAACACTGAAGCTTTCTTT. This chain joins TRBV11-2 and TRBJ1-1, with 8 positions matching TRBD1. Per the germline V gene, CDR1 is SGHAT and CDR2 is FQNNGV. The CDR3 totals 17 residues. Trimming removed 2 bases from V and 1 base from J; junction bases left unmatched: 9. The full variable domain, rest sourced from reference TRBV11-2 and TRBJ1-1, is EAGVAQSPRYKIIEKRQSVAFWCNPISGHATLYWYQQILGQGPKLLIQFQNNGVVDDSQLPKDRFSAERLKGVDSTLKIQPAKLEDSAVYLCASSLTGRGHWNTEAFFGQGTRLTVV.

V gene TRBV28 combines with J gene TRBJ2-7; D gene unclear. The V and J ends lost 3 bases and 7 bases respectively, with 13 bases between them. The CDR3 has 13 amino acids. Germline V gives CDR1 MDHEN, CDR2 SYDVKM. The CDR3 reads CASSFARPGEQYF. The CDR3 DNA is TGTGCCAGCAGTTTCGCCCGCCCGGGTGAGCAGTACTTC.

This clonotype has ten or more counts. The junction differs from germline at one of its ends, possibly a read error. The chain has TRBV5-1 and TRBJ1-2; TRBD1 aligns across 7 bases. Per the germline V gene, CDR1 is SGHRS and CDR2 is YFSETQ. The CDR3 loop spans 14 amino acids. The chain's CDR3 is CASSSGTANYGYTF. CDR3 sequence (DNA): TGTGCCAGCAGTTCTGGGACAGCCAACTATGGCTACACCTTC.

The chain joins TRBV6-2 or TRBV6-3 to TRBJ2-7; 9 nucleotides align to TRBD1. The germline CDR1 and CDR2 sequences are MNHEY and SVGEGT. Germline trimming cut 2 bases from V and 7 bases from J; bases unmatched to any gene: 12. This CDR3 region has 16 residues. As DNA, the CDR3 is TGTGCCAGCAGTTACCGGGACAGGGCTCTAGCAGTGGAGCAGTACTTC. This sequence encodes CASSYRDRALAVEQYF.